This T cell receptor (beta chain) was profiled in a study of T cell responses to AZD1222 COVID-19 vaccine. Whole-study findings and limits: White British ancestry dominated among donors, who included more females, and clonal diversity was possibly underestimated. No repertoire was sampled before or during the peak T cell response, only after it. Just five to seven people given AZD1222 tested seropositive at baseline.

Second doses that came at about 4 or about 12 weeks were put together. About this clone itself: Its antigen is unidentified.

Libraries were prepared by immunoSEQ multiplex PCR; TCRdb keeps only in-frame clonotypes and omits some of them. The repertoire holds approximately 50,000 clones, with 86% as singletons. The V end lost 7 bases, the J end lost 5 bases, and 20 bases lay between the germline ends. The CDR3 totals 15 residues. Germline assignment: CDR1 SGHVS and CDR2 FQNEAQ. The TCR comes from an adult who received the AZD1222 COVID-19 vaccine. This specimen was peripheral blood, taken 28 days after the second AZD1222 dose. This rearrangement joins TRBV7-8 to TRBJ2-5; TRBD2 is a possible D gene (5 bases). In nucleotides, the CDR3 is TGTGCCAGCACCCTCGGTGAGCTAGCTTGGGAGACCCAGTACTTC. Its translation is CASTLGELAWETQYF.